The present TCR beta chain was sequenced within a study of blood T cell repertoires in COVID-19 (TCRdb year 2020). Concerning the study at large: Samples covering the acute and convalescent phases of COVID-19 were provided by collaborators in the United States, Italy and Spain. The prospective study material was composed of cDNA or gDNA derived from T cells, B-cell-depleted T cells, or PBMCs. Subjects who had been exposed to COVID-19, were actively infected with it, or had recovered from it provided the deeply sampled blood TCRbeta repertoires that made up the dataset. The repertoires were released in a freely available public database intended as a resource for research on the immune response to SARS-CoV-2. The samples were drawn from the first 160 participants of the ongoing ImmuneRACE study and from 1,254 subjects provided by 6 global collaborators. The sample metadata nearly always contained a de-identified subject ID, COVID-19 status, age in years and sex. HLA class I and class II types, where available, came from metadata supplied by the sample provider rather than from assay-based typing.

The immunoSEQ Assay, a bias-controlled multiplex PCR, was used to amplify TCRbeta CDR3 regions from genomic DNA. The paper's processing steps were these. Within the assay, amplification of reference gene primers was used to estimate how many nucleated cells each sample contained. To quantify the absolute abundance of each unique TCRbeta CDR3 rearrangement, sequence reads were collapsed and filtered. For each sample, productive Simpson clonality was calculated by taking the square root of Simpson's diversity index across productive rearrangements. TCRdb's version of the immuneACCESS table is confined to in-frame rearrangements and falls short of the full clone set. An unresolved V gene accounts for under half of the shortfall where checked; the remainder is of unknown origin. D and trimming were read from the DNA, whereas the V and J calls and clone size are those reported in that table. This sample holds approximately 210,000 clones; roughly nine tenths were observed only once. 1.5% to 2% of the sample is in the top ten clones.

This clone came up once. Its antigen remains unidentified. No much larger clonotype is one base removed from it; base qualities were not supplied. Each collaborating institution followed its own protocols to collect whole blood in K2EDTA tubes. For TCRbeta analysis, collaborators shipped samples as frozen whole blood, isolated PBMCs, or DNA extracted from either of those sample types. Overall study outcomes, separate from this receptor: The quantity of clinical and demographic metadata differed by source and by participant and was supplied without curation.

V gives up 2 bases and J gives up 6 bases, and the segment between their germline ends measures 15 bases. Taken from cysteine to phenylalanine, the CDR3 has 15 residues. Only CDR3 DNA is held: 45 bases, read in frame from base 1. The germline V gene (reference sequence) specifies SGHNT as CDR1 and YYREEE as CDR2. Sequenced: peripheral blood. The chain joins TRBV5-4 to TRBJ1-5; D gene: possibly TRBD1, on 6 matching bases. This sequence was found in a man in his 70s with acute or convalescent COVID-19. CDR3 protein: CASSLGPGEGQPQHF. The DNA sequence is as follows: TGTGCCAGCAGCTTAGGGCCAGGGGAGGGTCAGCCCCAGCATTTT.